One sample yielded the 25 T cell receptor beta chains listed below, sequenced in a study of regulatory T cells in long-lasting Graves disease. Both iRepertoire HTBI primers and Arm-PCR of CDR3 regions were used to build the TCR beta libraries. Each CDR3 protein is one row after TCRdb ran MiXCR on the multiplex PCR reads. In the table there are approximately 400,000 distinct CDR3 sequences, around 20% of which are singletons. Indicated time point: persistent/refractory GD, antithyroid drugs over 5 years with positive TRAb. Construction of the TCR library relied on RNA isolated from PBMCs. The sequenced sample was peripheral blood mononuclear cells (PBMCs), obtained when the disease was refractory, from a patient treated with antithyroid drugs. Every receptor here comes from a female donor with Graves disease.

The table lists this clonotype with a few counts. This sequence may be a read error, since a much larger clone differs from it by one base. V is TRBV28 and J is TRBJ1-1, with D possibly TRBD1 on 5 matching bases. The length of the CDR3 is 15 residues. Germline CDR1 reads MDHEN; CDR2 reads SYDVKM. In DNA, the CDR3 is TGTGCCAGCTGTTTTCCGGGGACGGTGAACACTGAAGCTTTCTTT. It codes for CASCFPGTVNTEAFF.

This clonotype was observed many times. This sequence joins TRBV6-5 and TRBJ2-7; TRBD2 agrees at 8 bases. CDR3 length equals 15 residues. The J segment lost 4 bases and the V segment lost 0 bases, leaving 5 bases of the junction unmatched. Germline assignment: CDR1 MNHEY and CDR2 SVGAGI. CDR3 sequence: CASSYSSGSSYEQYF. CDR3 in DNA: TGTGCCAGCAGTTACTCCAGCGGGAGCTCGTACGAGCAGTACTTC.

Remarks on this clonotype: An end of the junction differs from the germline gene, which may be a read error. The chain is built from TRBV5-1 and TRBJ2-2; weak D call: TRBD2 (5 bases). The CDR3 has 15 amino acids. The germline V gene encodes CDR1 SGHRS and CDR2 YFSETQ. Here the CDR3 reads CVSSTGRGNTGELFF. The CDR3 coding sequence is TGCGTCAGCAGCACCGGACGGGGAAACACCGGGGAGCTGTTTTTT.

In this sample, this clonotype turned up many times. The V call is TRBV5-5, the J call TRBJ1-6; no definite D call. The CDR3 runs 15 residues. Germline-derived CDR1 and CDR2 are SGHKS and YYEKEE (reference sequence). V was trimmed by 3 bases and J by 0 bases, leaving 7 bases between them. CDR3 amino acids: CASSSESSYNSPLHF. The CDR3, as DNA: TGTGCCAGCAGCTCGGAGAGCTCCTATAATTCACCCCTCCACTTT.

The rearrangement joins TRBV19 to TRBJ1-4; D uncertain. This CDR3 has 16 residues. Germline loops: CDR1 LNHDA, CDR2 SQIVND (reference sequence). Trimming cost V 6 bases and J 6 bases, with 20 bases left between them. The CDR3 loop is CASSVMGGEMHEKLFF. The CDR3 DNA reads TGTGCCAGTAGCGTTATGGGCGGCGAAATGCATGAAAAACTGTTTTTT.

This clonotype has ten or more counts. V and J are TRBV7-2 and TRBJ1-6; TRBD1 matches at 10 bases. The length of the CDR3 is 15 residues. J gave up 6 bases and V 3 bases, and 2 bases lay outside the gene matches. Germline V gene data show CDR1 as SGHTA and CDR2 as FQGNSA. DNA of the CDR3: TGTGCCAGCAGCTTGCGGACAGGGGGTAATTCACCCCTCCACTTT. This gives the protein CASSLRTGGNSPLHF. Full variable domain (remainder filled in from reference TRBV7-2 and TRBJ1-6): GAGVSQSPSNKVTEKGKDVELRCDPISGHTALYWYRQSLGQGLEFLIYFQGNSAPDKSGLPSDRFSAERTGGSVSTLTIQRTQQEDSAVYLCASSLRTGGNSPLHFGNGTRLTVT.

On this clonotype itself: Its ends do not fully match the called genes, so a read error is possible. The chain uses TRBV28 and TRBJ2-1; no firm D call. The CDR3 has 11 residues. CDR1 is MDHEN, CDR2 SYDVKM, per germline. The CDR3 protein is CASTRYNEQLF. CDR3 nucleotide sequence: TGTGCCAGCACCCGATACAATGAGCAGCTCTTC.

This clonotype was observed many times. This chain links TRBV12-3 or TRBV12-4 with TRBJ1-4; maybe TRBD1 (5 bases). The V and J ends lost 3 bases and 8 bases respectively, with 13 bases between them. The CDR3 is 14 residues long. CDR3 amino acids: CASSFRGDREKLFF. CDR3 coding DNA: TGTGCCAGCAGTTTTAGGGGCGACCGGGAAAAACTGTTTTTT.

The rearrangement links TRBV10-3 to TRBJ1-1; TRBD1 is a possible D gene (6 bases). This CDR3 is built from 14 residues. Per germline, CDR1 ENHRY and CDR2 SYGVKD. Trimming removed 7 bases at V and 1 base at J, with 13 bases between. CDR3 DNA: TGTGCCATCAATCAGGGGTTGGGGAACACTGAAGCTTTCTTT. Its translation is CAINQGLGNTEAFF.

The CDR3 reads CASSAVQGAQETQYF. As DNA, the CDR3 is TGTGCCAGCAGCGCAGTACAGGGGGCGCAGGAGACCCAGTACTTC. The J gene is TRBJ2-5, the V gene TRBV7-2; 9 bases align to TRBD1. Trimming removed 5 bases from V and 5 bases from J; junction bases left unmatched: 9. This CDR3 region has 15 residues. CDR1 SGHTA and CDR2 FQGNSA come from the germline V gene.

This chain uses TRBV6-1 with TRBJ1-1; unclear D gene. The germline V gene has CDR1 MNHNS and CDR2 SASEGT. This CDR3 is built from 15 residues. V gave up 7 bases and J gave up 4 bases, with 19 bases separating them. The CDR3 DNA follows: TGTGCCAGCATTGAGGGAGGCAGACGGGTCACTGAAGCTTTCTTT. This codes for CASIEGGRRVTEAFF.

Regarding this clonotype: A single base separates this from a much larger clone, so it may be a read error. V and J are TRBV2 and TRBJ2-2; D assignment may be TRBD1 or TRBD2 (6 bases each). Germline V gene data show CDR1 as SNHLY and CDR2 as FYNNEI. This CDR3 comprises 16 residues. The CDR3 nucleotides read TGTGCCAGGTCTGACAGCGGGCCCGGGGGCACCGGGGGGCTGTTTTTT. This gives the protein CARSDSGPGGTGGLFF.

Remarks on this clonotype: This may arise from a read error, as a much more abundant clone is one base away. The rearrangement joins TRBV7-2 to TRBJ2-7; D unclear. Germline lookup yields CDR1 SGHTA and CDR2 FQGNSA. The CDR3 loop spans 13 amino acids. The V gene lost 4 bases and the J gene lost 3 bases, with 10 bases spanning the gap. The CDR3 region has the DNA TGTACCAGCAGCTCCGCTGACATCTACGAGCAGTACTTC. Amino acids: CTSSSADIYEQYF.

V and J are TRBV7-9 and TRBJ2-7, with 7 bases matching TRBD1. The length of the CDR3 is 14 residues. The V segment lost 5 bases and the J segment 0 bases; nucleotides outside the gene matches: 4. Germline V gene data show CDR1 as SEHNR and CDR2 as FQNEAQ (reference sequence). The CDR3 coding sequence is TGTGCCAGCAGCCAGCGACAGGGCTCCTACGAGCAGTACTTC. Translated, it gives CASSQRQGSYEQYF.

A few counts support this clonotype. The chain has TRBV29-1 and TRBJ2-6; 10 nucleotides line up with TRBD1. This CDR3 is built from 17 residues. Trimming took 5 bases from V and 0 from J; bases not matched to a gene: 7. The germline CDR1 and CDR2 sequences are SQVTM and ANQGSEA. The CDR3 DNA is TGCAGCGTTTCCGTGACAGGGGGCACCTCTGGGGCCAACGTCCTGACTTTC. Protein: CSVSVTGGTSGANVLTF.

This clonotype occurred a few times. The chain is built from TRBV2 and TRBJ2-1; TRBD1 aligns across 7 bases. The V segment lost 6 bases and the J segment 8 bases; nucleotides outside the gene matches: 7. CDR3 length: 13 residues. The germline CDR1 and CDR2 sequences are SNHLY and FYNNEI. The CDR3 loop reads CASRRTGVHEQFF. The DNA of the CDR3 is TGTGCCAGCAGGCGCACAGGGGTCCATGAGCAGTTCTTC.

This clonotype was seen many times. The chain has TRBV7-8 and TRBJ2-2; no reliable D call. V lost 4 bases and J 3 bases, leaving 3 bases between the germline ends. The CDR3 has 12 amino acids. Germline V gene data show CDR1 as SGHVS and CDR2 as FQNEAQ. The CDR3 loop is CASSWYTGELFF. The CDR3 nucleotides read TGTGCCAGCAGCTGGTACACCGGGGAGCTGTTTTTT.

This sequence joins TRBV4-1 and TRBJ2-3; TRBD2 matches 7 bases. V shed 1 base and J 5 bases; nucleotides not matched to a gene: 6. CDR3 length equals 15 residues. Germline V gene sequence: CDR1 MGHRA, CDR2 YSYEKL. CDR3 coding DNA: TGCGCCAGCAGCCAAGCCGCGGGAGTGGGAGATACGCAGTATTTT. It specifies CASSQAAGVGDTQYF.

In this sample, this clonotype turned up once. The rearrangement uses TRBV3-1 and TRBJ1-6; 7 bases are a match to TRBD1. The J segment lost 7 bases and the V segment lost 1 base, leaving 7 bases of the junction unmatched. CDR3 length: 16 residues. Germline assignment: CDR1 LGHDT and CDR2 YNNKEL (reference sequence). The CDR3 region is CASSQGQGKLNSPLHF. In DNA, the CDR3 is TGTGCCAGCAGCCAAGGACAGGGCAAACTAAATTCACCCCTCCACTTT.

This chain connects TRBV29-1 to TRBJ2-2; D not certain. Per the germline V gene, CDR1 is SQVTM and CDR2 is ANQGSEA. The CDR3 spans 13 residues. V was cut by 6 bases and J by 5 bases, with 13 bases left in between. The CDR3 nucleotides read TGCAGCGTCAAAGGTACGGCGACCGGGGAGCTGTTTTTT. It encodes CSVKGTATGELFF.

This clonotype was recorded many times. The chain is built from TRBV12-3 or TRBV12-4 and TRBJ2-2; possible D gene TRBD2, 6 bases. V shed 6 bases and J shed 0 bases, with 11 bases lying between them. The CDR3 runs 15 residues. This CDR3 is CASRVGGTNTGELFF. In nucleotides, the CDR3 is TGTGCCAGCAGAGTCGGGGGAACGAACACCGGGGAGCTGTTTTTT.

V usage is TRBV4-1 and J usage is TRBJ2-7, with D perhaps matching TRBD1 (6 bases). The CDR3 has 12 amino acids. V was pared by 5 bases and J by 7 bases, with 12 bases between. CDR1 is MGHRA, CDR2 YSYEKL, per germline. CDR3 DNA: TGCGCCAGCAGCGGGGGCGGCCGAGAGCAGTACTTC. Encoded protein: CASSGGGREQYF.

This clonotype was found many times. The chain has TRBV28 and TRBJ2-7, with 8 bases aligning to TRBD1. The V gene's germline CDR1 is MDHEN and CDR2 SYDVKM. The CDR3 spans 12 residues. The J segment lost 3 bases and the V segment lost 7 bases, leaving 2 bases of the junction unmatched. The CDR3 DNA sequence: TGTGCCAGCACAGGGGGCGGCTACGAGCAGTACTTC. As protein: CASTGGGYEQYF.

Worth noting for this clonotype: At one end the junction does not follow the germline gene, possibly because of a read error. The chain recombines TRBV11-2 with TRBJ1-6; the match to TRBD1 covers 7 bases. This CDR3 is 15 amino acids long. Germline CDR1 reads SGHAT; CDR2 reads FQNNGV. The CDR3 DNA sequence: TGTGCCAGCAGTCCGCTTACGGGACAGTATTCACCCCCCCACTTT. It is translated as CASSPLTGQYSPPHF.

This clonotype was observed many times. V usage is TRBV6-1 and J usage is TRBJ1-6; 7 bases match TRBD1. V lost 8 bases, J lost 7 bases, and 5 bases stayed unmatched. This CDR3 contains 13 residues. Germline values: CDR1 MNHNS, CDR2 SASEGT. The CDR3 loop is CASRTGQNSPLHF. For the CDR3, the DNA is TGTGCCAGCCGGACAGGCCAAAATTCACCCCTCCACTTT.